These T cell receptor beta chains were read from a single sample in a study of blood T cells in healthy people across ages. MiXCR, run by TCRdb on the 5' RACE reads, gives a single entry per CDR3 protein. The sample holds 1.4 million or so distinct CDR3 sequences, roughly 43% seen once. The source material was blood. These TCRs come from a woman between 18 and 30 years old in good health. Each CDR3 is given with its conserved first and last residue. The order of the fields is CDR3 protein, CDR3 DNA, V gene, D gene, J gene, clone size. D genes are given only for firm matches. Only part of the rows carry a size: once, few, many, or a class if the clone is expanded.

CDR3 protein: CSAIRGTVNTGGPFF
CDR3 DNA: TGCAGTGCTATCCGGGGGACAGTGAACACCGGGGGGCCGTTTTTT
V gene: TRBV20-1
D gene: -
J gene: TRBJ2-2
clone size: -

CDR3 protein: CASSEWGRISYEQYF
CDR3 DNA: TGTGCCAGCAGTGAATGGGGACGGATTTCCTACGAGCAGTACTTC
V gene: TRBV6-1
D gene: -
J gene: TRBJ2-7
clone size: few

CDR3 protein: CASSFRTSESTDTQYF
CDR3 DNA: TGTGCCAGCAGCTTCCGTACTAGCGAGAGCACAGATACGCAGTATTTT
V gene: TRBV7-8
D gene: TRBD2
J gene: TRBJ2-3
clone size: -

CDR3 protein: CSVETDGPEAFF
CDR3 DNA: TGCAGCGTGGAAACGGACGGACCTGAAGCTTTCTTT
V gene: TRBV29-1
D gene: -
J gene: TRBJ1-1
clone size: -

CDR3 protein: CSARKPGYSSYEQYF
CDR3 DNA: TGCAGTGCTAGAAAACCGGGATATAGCTCCTACGAGCAGTACTTC
V gene: TRBV20-1
D gene: -
J gene: TRBJ2-7
clone size: -

CDR3 protein: CASTRLAGTDTQYF
CDR3 DNA: TGTGCCAGCACCCGACTAGCGGGCACAGATACGCAGTATTTT
V gene: TRBV27
D gene: TRBD2
J gene: TRBJ2-3
clone size: once

CDR3 protein: CSAHLGEEQYF
CDR3 DNA: TGCAGTGCTCACCTAGGCGAAGAGCAGTACTTC
V gene: TRBV20-1
D gene: -
J gene: TRBJ2-5
clone size: -

CDR3 protein: CASSLDREWYDEQYF
CDR3 DNA: TGTGCCAGCAGTCTCGACAGGGAGTGGTACGATGAGCAGTACTTC
V gene: TRBV12-3/TRBV12-4
D gene: TRBD1
J gene: TRBJ2-5
clone size: -

CDR3 protein: CASSKGQGPPPKYF
CDR3 DNA: TGTGCCAGCAGCAAAGGACAGGGGCCCCCGCCAAAGTACTTC
V gene: TRBV21-1
D gene: -
J gene: TRBJ2-4
clone size: few

CDR3 protein: CASSSRFMDGYTF
CDR3 DNA: TGCGCCAGCAGCTCGCGATTTATGGATGGCTACACCTTC
V gene: TRBV5-1
D gene: -
J gene: TRBJ1-2
clone size: -

CDR3 protein: CASSLARAIGLFF
CDR3 DNA: TGTGCCAGCAGCTTAGCTCGGGCCATAGGCCTGTTCTTC
V gene: TRBV7-2
D gene: -
J gene: TRBJ2-1
clone size: -

CDR3 protein: CASSPQPLGQMNTEAFF
CDR3 DNA: TGCGCCAGCAGCCCCCAGCCCCTGGGGCAGATGAACACTGAAGCTTTCTTT
V gene: TRBV4-1
D gene: -
J gene: TRBJ1-1
clone size: -

CDR3 protein: CASSPRTTSGEFF
CDR3 DNA: TGTGCCAGCAGTCCCAGGACAACAAGCGGAGAGTTCTTC
V gene: TRBV12-3/TRBV12-4
D gene: -
J gene: TRBJ2-1
clone size: -

CDR3 protein: CASSSRAGSNYGYTF
CDR3 DNA: TGCGCCAGCAGCTCGAGGGCGGGATCCAACTATGGCTACACCTTC
V gene: TRBV5-1
D gene: -
J gene: TRBJ1-2
clone size: few

CDR3 protein: CANSEKLALIRDTQYF
CDR3 DNA: TGTGCCAACAGTGAAAAACTAGCGCTCATTCGGGATACGCAGTATTTT
V gene: TRBV2
D gene: TRBD2
J gene: TRBJ2-3
clone size: -

CDR3 protein: CSARDKSKSSTDTQYF
CDR3 DNA: TGCAGTGCTAGAGACAAAAGCAAATCTAGCACAGATACGCAGTATTTT
V gene: TRBV20-1
D gene: -
J gene: TRBJ2-3
clone size: many

CDR3 protein: CAISPWTGTFNSPLHF
CDR3 DNA: TGTGCCATCAGCCCCTGGACAGGGACGTTTAATTCACCCCTCCACTTT
V gene: TRBV7-9
D gene: TRBD1
J gene: TRBJ1-6
clone size: -

CDR3 protein: CASSPNSRPNEKLFF
CDR3 DNA: TGTGCCAGCAGCCCGAATTCAAGGCCCAATGAAAAACTGTTTTTT
V gene: TRBV11-2
D gene: -
J gene: TRBJ1-4
clone size: -

CDR3 protein: CSVERGLGTPYEQYF
CDR3 DNA: TGCAGCGTTGAAAGGGGTCTCGGGACCCCCTACGAGCAGTACTTC
V gene: TRBV29-1
D gene: -
J gene: TRBJ2-7
clone size: -

CDR3 protein: CASSLYGTGRLEQYF
CDR3 DNA: TGTGCCAGCAGCTTATACGGGACCGGAAGGCTTGAGCAGTACTTC
V gene: TRBV7-2
D gene: -
J gene: TRBJ2-5
clone size: -

CDR3 protein: CASSLRLPGGYGYTF
CDR3 DNA: TGTGCCAGCAGCTTAAGGCTTCCTGGAGGGTATGGCTACACCTTC
V gene: TRBV7-9
D gene: -
J gene: TRBJ1-2
clone size: -

CDR3 protein: CAGRKTGSNQPQHF
CDR3 DNA: TGTGCCGGTAGAAAAACAGGGAGCAATCAGCCCCAGCATTTT
V gene: TRBV6-2/TRBV6-3
D gene: -
J gene: TRBJ1-5
clone size: -

CDR3 protein: CASSQEASGTGSNQPQHF
CDR3 DNA: TGTGCCAGCAGCCAAGAAGCTTCGGGGACGGGTAGCAATCAGCCCCAGCATTTT
V gene: TRBV4-2
D gene: -
J gene: TRBJ1-5
clone size: -

CDR3 protein: CASSPREVHGYTF
CDR3 DNA: TGTGCCAGCAGCCCCCGGGAGGTCCATGGCTACACCTTC
V gene: TRBV9
D gene: -
J gene: TRBJ1-2
clone size: -

CDR3 protein: CATSSRDSTFSGANVLTF
CDR3 DNA: TGTGCCACCAGCAGCAGGGACAGTACATTTTCCGGGGCCAACGTCCTGACTTTC
V gene: TRBV15
D gene: TRBD1
J gene: TRBJ2-6
clone size: -

CDR3 protein: CASSYSDRRNTEAFF
CDR3 DNA: TGTGCCAGCAGTTATTCAGACAGAAGAAACACTGAAGCTTTCTTT
V gene: TRBV6-2/TRBV6-3
D gene: -
J gene: TRBJ1-1
clone size: -

CDR3 protein: CSARGPRGNEQFF
CDR3 DNA: TGCAGTGCTAGAGGACCCCGCGGCAATGAGCAGTTCTTC
V gene: TRBV20-1
D gene: -
J gene: TRBJ2-1
clone size: -

CDR3 protein: CSASSSGRRDTQYF
CDR3 DNA: TGCAGTGCTAGCTCTAGCGGGAGACGGGATACGCAGTATTTT
V gene: TRBV20-1
D gene: TRBD2
J gene: TRBJ2-3
clone size: -

CDR3 protein: CASSQSPWPQYF
CDR3 DNA: TGTGCCAGCAGCCAAAGTCCGTGGCCGCAGTATTTT
V gene: TRBV7-9
D gene: -
J gene: TRBJ2-3
clone size: few

CDR3 protein: CSASLPGGNSYEQYF
CDR3 DNA: TGCAGTGCTAGTCTTCCAGGGGGTAACTCCTACGAGCAGTACTTC
V gene: TRBV20-1
D gene: TRBD1
J gene: TRBJ2-7
clone size: few

CDR3 protein: CASSLGAPRNDNYGYTF
CDR3 DNA: TGTGCCAGCAGCTTAGGAGCCCCACGGAACGATAACTATGGCTACACCTTC
V gene: TRBV7-2
D gene: -
J gene: TRBJ1-2
clone size: -

CDR3 protein: CASSQPGLQETQYF
CDR3 DNA: TGTGCCAGCAGCCAACCAGGGCTCCAAGAGACCCAGTACTTC
V gene: TRBV3-1
D gene: -
J gene: TRBJ2-5
clone size: few

CDR3 protein: CASSRSTPPGRGEQYF
CDR3 DNA: TGTGCCAGCAGCAGATCGACCCCGCCAGGAAGGGGCGAGCAGTACTTC
V gene: TRBV21-1
D gene: -
J gene: TRBJ2-7
clone size: -

CDR3 protein: CASSPPQHF
CDR3 DNA: TGTGCCAGCAGCCCGCCCCAGCATTTT
V gene: TRBV21-1
D gene: -
J gene: TRBJ1-5
clone size: -

CDR3 protein: CASSPGQHRSNEKLFF
CDR3 DNA: TGTGCCAGCTCCCCCGGACAACACCGATCTAATGAAAAACTGTTTTTT
V gene: TRBV18
D gene: -
J gene: TRBJ1-4
clone size: -

CDR3 protein: CASSLGGPRTEAFF
CDR3 DNA: TGTGCCAGCAGTTTAGGGGGGCCTCGGACTGAAGCTTTCTTT
V gene: TRBV27
D gene: -
J gene: TRBJ1-1
clone size: -

CDR3 protein: CASSLNKKEGYTF
CDR3 DNA: TGTGCCAGCAGCTTAAACAAGAAGGAAGGCTACACCTTC
V gene: TRBV7-8
D gene: -
J gene: TRBJ1-2
clone size: once

CDR3 protein: CASSQDRLAGEDNEQFF
CDR3 DNA: TGTGCCAGCAGCCAAGATCGGTTAGCGGGAGAGGACAATGAGCAGTTCTTC
V gene: TRBV3-1
D gene: TRBD2
J gene: TRBJ2-1
clone size: -

CDR3 protein: CSAREVNGKLFF
CDR3 DNA: TGCAGTGCTAGAGAGGTGAATGGAAAACTGTTTTTT
V gene: TRBV20-1
D gene: -
J gene: TRBJ1-4
clone size: -

CDR3 protein: CASSYQAGITDTQYF
CDR3 DNA: TGTGCCAGCAGTTACCAAGCGGGAATCACAGATACGCAGTATTTT
V gene: TRBV6-5
D gene: TRBD2
J gene: TRBJ2-3
clone size: -

CDR3 protein: CSVEEGVSGANVLTF
CDR3 DNA: TGCAGCGTTGAAGAAGGGGTTTCTGGGGCCAACGTCCTGACTTTC
V gene: TRBV29-1
D gene: -
J gene: TRBJ2-6
clone size: -

CDR3 protein: CASSQDPFGGKYEQYF
CDR3 DNA: TGTGCCAGCAGCCAAGATCCCTTCGGGGGTAAATACGAGCAGTACTTC
V gene: TRBV14
D gene: -
J gene: TRBJ2-7
clone size: -

CDR3 protein: CSVEVRGTDTQYF
CDR3 DNA: TGCAGCGTTGAAGTTAGGGGAACAGATACGCAGTATTTT
V gene: TRBV29-1
D gene: -
J gene: TRBJ2-3
clone size: -

CDR3 protein: CASSSGTGGYEKLFF
CDR3 DNA: TGTGCCAGCAGCTCGGGGACAGGGGGCTATGAAAAACTGTTTTTT
V gene: TRBV9
D gene: TRBD1
J gene: TRBJ1-4
clone size: -

CDR3 protein: CASGLVVRGGYEQYF
CDR3 DNA: TGTGCTAGTGGTTTGGTAGTAAGGGGCGGGTACGAGCAGTACTTC
V gene: TRBV12-5
D gene: -
J gene: TRBJ2-7
clone size: -

CDR3 protein: CSVDYGEGGGTFF
CDR3 DNA: TGCAGCGTTGACTATGGTGAGGGAGGGGGGACGTTCTTC
V gene: TRBV29-1
D gene: -
J gene: TRBJ2-1
clone size: -

CDR3 protein: CASGGGRAPYNEQFF
CDR3 DNA: TGTGCCAGCGGGGGCGGGAGGGCCCCCTACAATGAGCAGTTCTTC
V gene: TRBV2
D gene: TRBD2
J gene: TRBJ2-1
clone size: -

CDR3 protein: CASSSRTADSTDTQYF
CDR3 DNA: TGTGCCAGCAGCTCCCGCACGGCGGATAGCACAGATACGCAGTATTTT
V gene: TRBV7-6
D gene: -
J gene: TRBJ2-3
clone size: few

CDR3 protein: CASSRQRGNEQFF
CDR3 DNA: TGCGCCAGCAGCCGCCAGAGGGGCAATGAGCAGTTCTTC
V gene: TRBV4-3
D gene: -
J gene: TRBJ2-1
clone size: -

CDR3 protein: CASINTLRGYGYTF
CDR3 DNA: TGTGCCAGCATCAACACTTTAAGGGGGTATGGCTACACCTTC
V gene: TRBV6-6
D gene: -
J gene: TRBJ1-2
clone size: -

CDR3 protein: CASSQRAMNEQYF
CDR3 DNA: TGCGCCAGCAGCCAGCGGGCGATGAATGAGCAGTACTTC
V gene: TRBV4-3
D gene: -
J gene: TRBJ2-5
clone size: -

CDR3 protein: CASSFAGQGAFF
CDR3 DNA: TGTGCCAGCAGTTTCGCCGGACAGGGGGCTTTCTTT
V gene: TRBV27
D gene: TRBD1
J gene: TRBJ1-1
clone size: few

CDR3 protein: CSVEREVRGQFF
CDR3 DNA: TGCAGCGTTGAACGGGAGGTCCGCGGGCAGTTCTTC
V gene: TRBV29-1
D gene: TRBD2
J gene: TRBJ2-1
clone size: few